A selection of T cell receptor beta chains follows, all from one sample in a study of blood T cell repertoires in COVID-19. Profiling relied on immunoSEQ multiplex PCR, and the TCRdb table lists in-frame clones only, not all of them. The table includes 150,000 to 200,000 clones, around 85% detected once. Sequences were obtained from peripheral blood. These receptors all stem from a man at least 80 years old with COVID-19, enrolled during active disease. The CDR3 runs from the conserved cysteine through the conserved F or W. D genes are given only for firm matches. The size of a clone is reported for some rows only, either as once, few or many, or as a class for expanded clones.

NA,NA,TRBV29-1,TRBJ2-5,CSVPEADLETQYF,TGCAGCGTTCCCGAGGCTGACCTGGAGACCCAGTACTTC
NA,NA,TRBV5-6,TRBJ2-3,CASSSLISLTDTQYF,TGTGCCAGCAGCTCGTTAATTTCTCTCACAGATACGCAGTATTTT
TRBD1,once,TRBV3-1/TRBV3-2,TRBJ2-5,CASSQPGGTETQYF,TGTGCCAGCAGCCAGCCAGGGGGCACGGAGACCCAGTACTTC
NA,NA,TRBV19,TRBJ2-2,CASSPLGLYTGELFF,TGTGCCAGTAGTCCGCTGGGACTTTACACCGGGGAGCTGTTTTTT
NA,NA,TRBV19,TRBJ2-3,CASSIGRQDTQYF,TGTGCCAGTAGTATCGGCAGGCAAGATACGCAGTATTTT
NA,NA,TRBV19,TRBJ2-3,CASRATSRGDTQYF,TGTGCCAGTAGGGCCACCAGTCGGGGGGATACGCAGTATTTT
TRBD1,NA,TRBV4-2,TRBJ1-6,CASSQEGTGGSPLHF,TGTGCCAGCAGCCAAGAAGGGACAGGGGGATCACCCCTCCACTTT
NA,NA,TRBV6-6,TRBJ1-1,CASSRDGGGTEAFF,TGTGCCAGCAGCCGGGACGGCGGGGGCACTGAAGCTTTCTTT
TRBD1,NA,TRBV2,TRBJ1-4,CASLLQGTRGEVFF,TGTGCCAGTCTATTACAGGGGACTAGGGGAGAGGTGTTTTTT
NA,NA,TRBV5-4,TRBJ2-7,CASSEDGEQYF,TGTGCCAGCAGCGAGGATGGGGAGCAGTACTTC
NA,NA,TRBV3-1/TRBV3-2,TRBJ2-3,CASSPNWGPRDTQYF,TGTGCCAGCAGCCCTAATTGGGGCCCACGGGATACGCAGTATTTT
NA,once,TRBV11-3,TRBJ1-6,CASSVTGPDRGNSPLHF,TGTGCCAGCAGCGTTACGGGGCCCGATAGGGGGAATTCACCCCTCCACTTT
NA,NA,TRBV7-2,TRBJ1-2,CASSSGIGYGYTF,TGTGCCAGCAGTTCAGGGATTGGCTATGGCTACACCTTC
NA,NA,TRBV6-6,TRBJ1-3,CASSYTVISGNTIYF,TGTGCCAGCAGCTATACAGTAATCTCTGGAAACACCATATATTTT
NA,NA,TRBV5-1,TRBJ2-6,CASSLQTVTGANVLTF,TGCGCCAGCAGCCTGCAAACAGTAACTGGGGCCAACGTCCTGACTTTC
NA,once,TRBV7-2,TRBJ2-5,CASSLARVKETQYF,TGTGCCAGCAGCTTAGCCCGAGTGAAAGAGACCCAGTACTTC
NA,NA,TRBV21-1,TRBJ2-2,CAGTRHGTGNTGELFF,TGTGCCGGCACCCGGCACGGGACAGGGAACACCGGGGAGCTGTTTTTT
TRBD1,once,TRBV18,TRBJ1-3,CASSPVPGQGSGNTIYF,TGTGCCAGCTCACCAGTTCCGGGACAGGGTTCTGGAAACACCATATATTTT
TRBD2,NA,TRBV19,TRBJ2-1,CASSTWTSGGYGEQFF,TGTGCCAGTAGTACCTGGACTAGCGGGGGGTACGGTGAGCAGTTCTTC
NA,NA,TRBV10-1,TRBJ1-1,CASSEAGDTEAFF,TGCGCCAGCAGTGAGGCAGGGGACACTGAAGCTTTCTTT
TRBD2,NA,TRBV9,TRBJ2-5,CASSVDAGGAGETQYF,TGTGCCAGCAGCGTAGATGCCGGGGGGGCAGGGGAGACCCAGTACTTC
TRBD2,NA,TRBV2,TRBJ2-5,CASSGGGVQETQYF,TGTGCCAGCAGTGGCGGGGGGGTCCAAGAGACCCAGTACTTC
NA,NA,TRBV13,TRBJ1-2,CASSLGPYGYTF,TGTGCCAGCAGCTTAGGCCCTTATGGCTACACCTTC
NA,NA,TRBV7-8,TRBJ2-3,CASRLATGSRQYF,TGTGCCAGCAGATTAGCGACAGGCTCCCGGCAGTATTTT
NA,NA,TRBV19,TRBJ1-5,CASNKYSNQPQHF,TGTGCCAGTAACAAGTATAGCAATCAGCCCCAGCATTTT
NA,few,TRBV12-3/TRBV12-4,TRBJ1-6,CASSLFGGSPLHF,TGTGCCAGCAGTTTATTCGGTGGTTCACCCCTCCACTTT
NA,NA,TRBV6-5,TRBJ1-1,CASSSRVEAFF,TGTGCCAGCAGTTCCAGGGTTGAAGCTTTCTTT
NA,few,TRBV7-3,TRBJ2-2,CASSLYPGDTGELFF,TGTGCCAGCAGCTTATACCCCGGGGACACCGGGGAGCTGTTTTTT
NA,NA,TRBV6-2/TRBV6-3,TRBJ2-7,CASSRLDPSSYEQYF,TGTGCCAGCAGTCGACTAGACCCGAGCTCCTACGAGCAGTACTTC
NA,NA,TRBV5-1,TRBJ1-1,CASSLRGQNTEAFF,TGCGCCAGCAGCTTGCGGGGACAGAACACTGAAGCTTTCTTT
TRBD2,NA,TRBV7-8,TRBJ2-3,CASSFRTSGSADTQYF,TGTGCCAGCAGCTTCCGGACTAGCGGTAGCGCAGATACGCAGTATTTT
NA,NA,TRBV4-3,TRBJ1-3,CASSQSLGGSSGNTIYF,TGCGCCAGCAGCCAATCCCTGGGGGGTTCCTCTGGAAACACCATATATTTT
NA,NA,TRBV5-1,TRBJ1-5,CASSPSGVNQPQHF,TGCGCCAGCAGTCCCTCAGGGGTCAATCAGCCCCAGCATTTT
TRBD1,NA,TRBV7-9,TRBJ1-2,CASSKDRDGYGYTF,TGTGCCAGCAGCAAAGACAGGGATGGTTATGGCTACACCTTC
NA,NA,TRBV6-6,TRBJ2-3,CASSYGGAGADTQYF,TGTGCCAGCAGTTACGGGGGCGCGGGCGCAGATACGCAGTATTTT
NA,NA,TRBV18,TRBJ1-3,CASSPPTGGSGNTIYF,TGTGCCAGCTCACCACCGACAGGTGGCTCTGGAAACACCATATATTTT
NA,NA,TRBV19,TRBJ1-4,CASSARIQGFEKLFF,TGTGCCAGTAGTGCCAGGATACAGGGATTCGAAAAACTGTTTTTT
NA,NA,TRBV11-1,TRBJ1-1,CASSLDGLNTEAFF,TGTGCCAGCAGCCTGGACGGACTAAACACTGAAGCTTTCTTT
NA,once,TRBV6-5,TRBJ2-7,CASTQGGLSYEQYF,TGTGCCAGCACACAGGGTGGCCTATCCTACGAGCAGTACTTC
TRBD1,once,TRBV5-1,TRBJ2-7,CASSWDRSEQYF,TGCGCCAGCAGCTGGGACAGATCCGAGCAGTACTTC
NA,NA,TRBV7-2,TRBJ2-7,CASSFSRSGEQYF,TGTGCCAGCAGCTTTAGTAGAAGCGGCGAGCAGTACTTC
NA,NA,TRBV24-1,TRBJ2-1,CATSVTRATYNEQFF,TGTGCCACCAGTGTAACGAGGGCAACCTACAATGAGCAGTTCTTC
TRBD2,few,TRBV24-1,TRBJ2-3,CATASGGASDTQYF,TGTGCCACCGCTAGCGGGGGGGCATCAGATACGCAGTATTTT
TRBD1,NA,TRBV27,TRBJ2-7,CASWRTGEEQYF,TGTGCCAGCTGGAGGACAGGGGAGGAGCAGTACTTC
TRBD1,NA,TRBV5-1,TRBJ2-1,CASSWTGTEYNEQFF,TGCGCCAGCAGCTGGACCGGGACAGAGTACAATGAGCAGTTCTTC
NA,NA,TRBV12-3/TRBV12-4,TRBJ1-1,CASSLIRNTEAFF,TGTGCCAGCAGTTTAATCCGGAACACTGAAGCTTTCTTT
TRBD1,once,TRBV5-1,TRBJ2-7,CASSFTPGGTYEQYF,TGCGCCAGCAGCTTCACTCCAGGGGGAACCTACGAGCAGTACTTC
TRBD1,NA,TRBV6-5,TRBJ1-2,CASGRTGGSNYGYTF,TGTGCCAGCGGAAGAACAGGGGGCAGTAACTATGGCTACACCTTC
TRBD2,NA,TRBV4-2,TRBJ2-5,CASSRGTSGQETQYF,TGTGCCAGCAGCCGAGGGACTAGCGGACAAGAGACCCAGTACTTC
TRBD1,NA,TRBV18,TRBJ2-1,CASSPGQGGVNEQFF,TGTGCCAGCTCCCCTGGACAGGGGGGGGTCAATGAGCAGTTCTTC
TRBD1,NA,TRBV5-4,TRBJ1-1,CASSAMDRLNTEAFF,TGTGCCAGCAGCGCTATGGACAGGCTTAACACTGAAGCTTTCTTT
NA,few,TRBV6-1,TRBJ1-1,CASSEGIGVNTEAFF,TGTGCCAGCAGTGAGGGGATAGGGGTAAACACTGAAGCTTTCTTT